The clone carrying this T cell receptor (beta chain) was observed many times. The antigen is undetermined. The sample belongs to a study of CD8 T cells in ankylosing spondylitis. General study results and limits: Reports say disease-linked clones showed up significantly more in matched ankylosing spondylitis synovial fluid.

TCRdb re-derived calls from the 5' RACE reads in MiXCR, one entry per CDR3 protein. The top ten hold nearly 10% of the sample, which has roughly 100,000 distinct CDR3 sequences, about 8.5% seen once. Looked up from germline, CDR1 is SGHAT and CDR2 is FQNNGV. Trimming took 0 bases from V and 6 from J; bases not matched to a gene: 11. The length of the CDR3 is 18 residues. This chain joins TRBV11-2 and TRBJ1-4; TRBD1 matches at 9 bases. The sample comprised blood, either unsorted or a sorted T cell fraction (not recorded which). This clonotype was obtained from a male donor with ankylosing spondylitis or in good health (not recorded which). The CDR3 is CASSLDGTGRWWYEKLFF. CDR3 DNA sequence: TGTGCCAGCAGCTTAGACGGGACAGGGAGGTGGTGGTATGAAAAACTGTTTTTT.